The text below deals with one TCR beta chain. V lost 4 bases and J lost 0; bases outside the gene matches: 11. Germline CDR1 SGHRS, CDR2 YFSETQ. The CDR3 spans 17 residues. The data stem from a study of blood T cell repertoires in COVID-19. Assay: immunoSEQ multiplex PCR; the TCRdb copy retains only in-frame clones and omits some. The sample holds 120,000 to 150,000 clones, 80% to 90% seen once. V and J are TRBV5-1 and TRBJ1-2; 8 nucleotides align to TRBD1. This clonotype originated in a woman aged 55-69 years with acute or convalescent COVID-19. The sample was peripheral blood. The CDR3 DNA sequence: TGCGCCAGCAGCACAGGACAGGGAGTGGGTGCTAACTATGGCTACACCTTC. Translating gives CASSTGQGVGANYGYTF.